This entry is about one TCR beta chain. What it binds is not known. General study findings and limits: Tumor-infiltrating Treg TCR alpha and beta sequences overlapped most with tumor naive CD4+ T cells, then blood naive.

TCRdb reanalysed the 5' RACE reads using MiXCR and keeps one entry per CDR3 protein. The top ten hold 2% to 2.5% of the sample, which has tens of thousands of distinct CDR3 sequences, more than 30% seen once. CDR1 and CDR2 (germline): SNHLY, FYNNEI. Losses at the gene ends were 7 bases for V and 4 bases for J; bases not matched to a gene: 6. The CDR3 contains 15 residues. The chain carries TRBV2 and TRBJ2-3; 12 positions match TRBD2. Sequences were obtained from tumor-infiltrating naive CD4+ T cells sorted from the breast tumor. As to subset: naive CD4+ T cells, CD4+CD45RA+CD25-. The receptor's source is a female donor with breast cancer. CDR3 nucleotide sequence: TGTGCCAGCACCTTGACTAGCGGGAGTGCAGATACGCAGTATTTT. It codes for CASTLTSGSADTQYF.